This is a list of T cell receptor beta chains from one sample in a study of T cell responses to AZD1222 COVID-19 vaccine. Clones were read by immunoSEQ multiplex PCR, and TCRdb kept only the in-frame ones, dropping some. The table lists about 99,000 clones, over 75% of them singletons. Sequencing used peripheral blood, obtained on day 0 of AZD1222 vaccination. The receptors were gathered from an adult in good health. CDR3s include the opening cysteine and the closing phenylalanine or tryptophan. D genes are given only for firm matches. Expanded clones are given a class, and other clones once, few, many or no size at all.

13	NA	NA	TRBJ2-1	TRBV9	TGTGCCAGCAGCGTAGCCTGGGGTCATGAGCAGTTCTTC	CASSVAWGHEQFF
19	NA	NA	TRBJ2-3	TRBV2	TGTGCCAGCAATTTGTTGGGGGCCGAAAACGATTTTCGCACAGATACGCAGTATTTT	CASNLLGAENDFRTDTQYF
12	NA	NA	TRBJ1-1	TRBV27	TGTGCCAGCAGTCCCGGGAACACTGAAGCTTTCTTT	CASSPGNTEAFF
17	TRBD2	once	TRBJ2-3	TRBV19	TGTGCCAGTAGTCCCACGGAGGCTAGCGGGAGAACGCATACGCAGTATTTT	CASSPTEASGRTHTQYF
18	NA	NA	TRBJ1-2	TRBV6-2/TRBV6-3	TGTGCCAGCAGTTATAATGAGGGGGACCCTCATTTTAGCTATGGCTACACCTTC	CASSYNEGDPHFSYGYTF
11	NA	NA	TRBJ2-7	TRBV27	TGTGCCAGCAGTTTTAGAGGCGAGCAGTACTTC	CASSFRGEQYF
15	NA	NA	TRBJ2-3	TRBV11-3	TGTGCCAGCAGCTTACCGAATCCTCCCACAGATACGCAGTATTTT	CASSLPNPPTDTQYF
15	TRBD2	NA	TRBJ2-7	TRBV5-5	TGTGCCAGCAGCTTGGTTCTAGCGGGAGGGGGCGAGCAGTACTTC	CASSLVLAGGGEQYF
15	TRBD2	NA	TRBJ2-7	TRBV19	TGTGCCAGTAGTCCCCCCGACCTAGCGGGGGTCGAGCAGTACTTC	CASSPPDLAGVEQYF
13	NA	once	TRBJ1-2	TRBV29-1	TGCAGCGTTGAGCCGGTGGCTAACTATGGCTACACCTTC	CSVEPVANYGYTF
14	NA	once	TRBJ1-6	TRBV7-3	TGTGCCAGCAGCTCCGGACAGTATAATTCACCCCTCCACTTT	CASSSGQYNSPLHF
14	TRBD1	NA	TRBJ2-1	TRBV3-1/TRBV3-2	TGTGCCAGCAGCCGCAGGACAGGGGGCAATGAGCAGTTCTTC	CASSRRTGGNEQFF
13	NA	once	TRBJ1-1	TRBV6-5	TGTGCCAGCAGTACGACAGCTAACACTGAAGCTTTCTTT	CASSTTANTEAFF
16	TRBD1	few	TRBJ1-5	TRBV11-2	TGTGCCAGCAGCTTAACAGGGGGCGGAGGGAGTCAGCCCCAGCATTTT	CASSLTGGGGSQPQHF
17	NA	NA	TRBJ1-6	TRBV2	TGTGCCAGCAGTGAAGCGCGAGTTGGGGGCTCTGATTCACCCCTCCACTTT	CASSEARVGGSDSPLHF
22	TRBD2	once	TRBJ2-7	TRBV10-1	TGCGCCAGCAGTGAGGTTTCTCAGATACCTCCGGGACTAGCGGTAGAGAACTACGAGCAGTACTTC	CASSEVSQIPPGLAVENYEQYF
16	TRBD2	NA	TRBJ2-7	TRBV4-3	TGCGCCAGCAGCCAAGATGTGGGGGAGGGCCACTACGAGCAGTACTTC	CASSQDVGEGHYEQYF
14	NA	NA	TRBJ1-5	TRBV28	TGTGCCAGCAGCCGGGCCCCGCGCAATCAGCCCCAGCATTTT	CASSRAPRNQPQHF
14	TRBD1	NA	TRBJ2-2	TRBV30	TGTGCCTGGAGGAGGGGGCGCGCCACCGGGGAGCTGTTTTTT	CAWRRGRATGELFF
13	NA	NA	TRBJ1-6	TRBV18	TGTGCCAGCTCACCGGGACCGAGAACACCCCTCCACTTT	CASSPGPRTPLHF
17	NA	NA	TRBJ1-5	TRBV28	TGTGCCAGCAGTACGACCCGCGTAAGGACTACCAATCAGCCCCAGCATTTT	CASSTTRVRTTNQPQHF
11	NA	NA	TRBJ2-5	TRBV28	TGTGCCAGCAGTTTGTTAGAGACCCAGTACTTC	CASSLLETQYF